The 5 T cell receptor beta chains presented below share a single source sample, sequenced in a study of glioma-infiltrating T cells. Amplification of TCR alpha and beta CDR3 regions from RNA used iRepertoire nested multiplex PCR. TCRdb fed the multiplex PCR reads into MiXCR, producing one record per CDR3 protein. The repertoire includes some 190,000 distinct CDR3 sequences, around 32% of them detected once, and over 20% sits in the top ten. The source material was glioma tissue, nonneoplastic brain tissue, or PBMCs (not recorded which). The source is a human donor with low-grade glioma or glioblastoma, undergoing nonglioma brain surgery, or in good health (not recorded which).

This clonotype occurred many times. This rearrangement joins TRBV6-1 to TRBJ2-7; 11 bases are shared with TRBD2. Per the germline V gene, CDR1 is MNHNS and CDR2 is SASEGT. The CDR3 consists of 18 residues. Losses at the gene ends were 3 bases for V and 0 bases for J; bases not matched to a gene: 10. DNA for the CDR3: TGTGCCAGCAGTGACAAGATAGGGACTAGCGGAAACTCCTACGAGCAGTACTTC. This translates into CASSDKIGTSGNSYEQYF.

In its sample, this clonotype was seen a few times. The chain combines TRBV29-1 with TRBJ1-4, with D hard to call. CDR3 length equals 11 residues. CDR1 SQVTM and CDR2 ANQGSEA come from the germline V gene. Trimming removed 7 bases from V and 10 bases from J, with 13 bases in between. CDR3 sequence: CSALAGGKLFF. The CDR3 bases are TGCAGCGCCCTGGCAGGAGGAAAACTGTTTTTT.

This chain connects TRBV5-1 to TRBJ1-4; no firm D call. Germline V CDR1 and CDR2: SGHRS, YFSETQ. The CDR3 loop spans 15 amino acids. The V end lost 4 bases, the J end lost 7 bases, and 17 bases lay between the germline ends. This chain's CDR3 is CASSIDGREGEKLFF. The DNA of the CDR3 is TGCGCCAGCAGCATTGACGGCCGGGAGGGTGAAAAACTGTTTTTT. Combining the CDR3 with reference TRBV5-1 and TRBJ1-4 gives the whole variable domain KAGVTQTPRYLIKTRGQQVTLSCSPISGHRSVSWYQQTPGQGLQFLFEYFSETQRNKGNFPGRFSGRQFSNSRSEMNVSTLELGDSALYLCASSIDGREGEKLFFGSGTQLSVL.

The CDR3 loop reads CASSLAAGQINEQFF. DNA of the CDR3: TGCGCCAGCAGCTTGGCGGCGGGACAGATCAATGAGCAGTTCTTC. V and J are TRBV5-1 and TRBJ2-1, with a tentative D call TRBD1 (7 bases). CDR1 is SGHRS, CDR2 YFSETQ, per germline. Trimming took 0 bases from V and 6 from J, leaving 13 bases between them. The CDR3 consists of 15 residues.

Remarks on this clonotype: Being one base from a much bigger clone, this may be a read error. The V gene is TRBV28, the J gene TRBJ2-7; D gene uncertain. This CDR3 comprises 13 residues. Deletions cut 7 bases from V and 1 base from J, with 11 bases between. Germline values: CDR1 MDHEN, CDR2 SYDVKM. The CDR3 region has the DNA TGTGCCAGCACTCTGGTCCGTTCCTACGAGCAGTACTTC. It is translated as CASTLVRSYEQYF.